The entry that follows covers one TCR beta chain sequence. The antigen this receptor binds is unknown. The germline gene is not matched at one end of the junction; a read error may be the cause. Blood RNA was extracted from unsorted whole blood with TRIzol reagent; germline DNA came from the DNeasy Blood & Tissue kit. Chronic HBV infection was present in the patients, and the patients were treatment-naive at sampling. Before surgery, four milliliters of peripheral blood were collected into K2EDTA tubes. This sample is part of a study of tumor-infiltrating lymphocytes in primary liver carcinoma (dated by TCRdb to 2017 to 2019). At the level of the whole study: Roughly five patients with histopathologically diagnosed primary liver carcinoma underwent surgical resection in China between late 2015 and March 2016. Of the five patients (three men and two women, aged 30 to 69 years), four had hepatocellular carcinoma and one had combined HCC and intrahepatic cholangiocarcinoma. The five patients had tumors staged T1-T3 N0M0, with maximum diameters ranging from roughly 4.2 to 11 cm. Each sample produced roughly 3.65 to 7.5 million productive TCRbeta reads, and read depth showed no significant difference between tissue types. Across five regions of each liver tumor, along with adjacent normal tissue and blood, the study brought together TCRbeta repertoire sequencing, expression microarrays and whole-exome sequencing. TCRbeta repertoire sequencing covered 35 specimens from 5 patients: some 25 tumor regions, 5 adjacent noncancerous liver tissues and 5 peripheral blood samples. Reproducibility between technical replicate repertoires was high, with correlation coefficients above 0.95 and mean shared-clone rates approximately 0.9. What the research found in general, with its limitations: The study included only a few patients, and the authors note findings should be validated in a larger study. Repertoire overlap was higher between tumor regions (mean roughly 35%) than tumor-adjacent (17%) or tumor-blood (approximately 14%) pairs, consistent with antigen-driven expansion. A significantly larger repertoire fraction was made up by the top 250 clones in tumors than in blood (p = 0.039). Because sequencing covered only the TCR beta chain and unpaired alpha chains were not captured, true repertoire diversity is likely underestimated. Bulk unsorted samples precluded comparing CD4+ and CD8+ T cell repertoires.

Using a constant-region primer and ProtoScript II reverse transcriptase, TCRbeta-specific cDNA was reverse-transcribed from 400 to 550 ng total RNA. Construction of the TCRbeta libraries relied on three nested rounds of multiplex PCR, following a slightly modified ARM-PCR procedure. Sample barcodes and Illumina adapters were added in a final 25-cycle PCR with Deep VentR polymerase. Before sequencing, amplicons of 200-500 bp were purified from gel using a QIAquick gel extraction kit. An Illumina HiSeq 2500 was used to sequence the TCRbeta amplicons with 250-bp paired-end reads. The authors' pipeline ran thus. Quality trimming of reads was performed with Trimmomatic v0.33, and paired reads were merged with FLASH v1.2.11 so that full CDR3 sequences could be recovered. V, D and J germline segments were assigned to the rearranged TCRbeta sequences by MiGEC v1.2.1b. Clonotype statistics, along with Shannon-Wiener diversity indices, were calculated using VDJtools v1.0.0. To reduce sampling bias, subsequent analyses other than the diversity analysis used only the 250 most abundant clonotypes in each sample. The public reads were run again by TCRdb, first through fastp at Q25 and then through MiXCR, and only productive beta chains were kept. For every CDR3 protein sequence, its rows merge into one entry that carries the most common genes and DNA. TCRdb, not the original authors, processed these V and J calls. This sample holds approximately 320,000 distinct CDR3 sequences; more than 55% were observed only once. About a sixth of the sample is in the top ten clones.

Sequenced sample: peripheral blood. This receptor was taken from a woman aged 30 to 39 with primary liver carcinoma and hepatitis B virus infection.

The DNA sequence reads TGTGCCAGCAGTCAGAGGGGGAGTGAGACCCATTACTTC. The translation is CASSQRGSETHYF. The rearrangement combines TRBV12-3 or TRBV12-4 with TRBJ2-5; the D segment could be TRBD1, given 6 matching bases. Counted from cysteine to phenylalanine, this CDR3 has 13 amino acids. CDR3 DNA is the only sequence kept; it has 39 bases, read in frame from the first base.